The 15 T cell receptor beta chains below were found in one sample sequenced in a study of early T cells in non-severe SARS-CoV-2 infection. TCRdb ran MiXCR on the 5' RACE reads and lists one entry per CDR3 protein. The sample gives tens of thousands of distinct CDR3 sequences, about 4.4% of which show up once; approximately 4% is in the top ten. Sequenced: whole blood. All receptors come from an adult who was a healthcare worker with PCR-confirmed SARS-CoV-2 infection or an uninfected control (not recorded which).

This clonotype was found a few times. CDR3: CASSYSTDYEQYF. The CDR3, as DNA: TGTGCCAGCAGTTACTCCACAGACTACGAGCAGTACTTC. The rearrangement links TRBV6-6 to TRBJ2-7; no clear D gene. Germline V CDR1 and CDR2: MNHNY, SVGAGI (reference sequence). This CDR3 region has 13 residues. V dropped 0 bases and J dropped 3 bases, with 6 bases sitting between them.

This clonotype was observed at least ten times. The chain couples TRBV5-1 to TRBJ2-3; 9 nucleotides agree with TRBD1. With V trimmed by 0 bases and J by 4 bases, 0 bases remained unmatched. Per germline, CDR1 SGHRS and CDR2 YFSETQ. This CDR3 spans 14 amino acids. The CDR3 coding sequence is TGCGCCAGCAGCTTGGGACAGGGGGCAGATACGCAGTATTTT. It encodes CASSLGQGADTQYF.

This clonotype came up many times. The chain combines TRBV9 with TRBJ2-7; 7 bases match TRBD2. Losses at the gene ends were 4 bases for V and 2 bases for J; bases not matched to a gene: 6. The CDR3 extends over 14 amino acids. CDR1 and CDR2 (germline): SGDLS, YYNGEE. DNA for the CDR3: TGTGCCAGCAGCACGGGACTACACACCTACGAGCAGTACTTC. Translating gives CASSTGLHTYEQYF. Based on the CDR3 plus reference TRBV9 and TRBJ2-7, the full variable domain is DSGVTQTPKHLITATGQRVTLRCSPRSGDLSVYWYQQSLDQGLQFLIQYYNGEERAKGNILERFSAQQFPDLHSELNLSSLELGDSALYFCASSTGLHTYEQYFGPGTRLTVT.

This clonotype was observed at least ten times. The chain combines TRBV10-1 with TRBJ2-7; D is undetermined. The germline V and J ends were trimmed by 0 bases and 2 bases, with 8 bases remaining between them. The V gene's germline CDR1 is WNHNN and CDR2 SYGVQD (reference sequence). The CDR3 runs to 14 residues. CDR3 nucleotides: TGCGCCAGCAGTGAGTCTCTGCAACCCTACGAGCAGTACTTC. It specifies CASSESLQPYEQYF.

This clonotype was counted many times. This chain links TRBV5-4 with TRBJ1-2; weak D call: TRBD1 (5 bases). Germline V gene lookup returns CDR1 SGHNT and CDR2 YYREEE (reference sequence). CDR3 size: 14 residues. V was clipped by 4 bases and J by 8 bases, with 18 bases between them. CDR3 nucleotides: TGTGCCAGCAGCCGAGGGGAGTCCCTGACCGGCTACACCTTC. Translating gives CASSRGESLTGYTF. Based on the CDR3 plus reference TRBV5-4 and TRBJ1-2, the full variable domain is ETGVTQSPTHLIKTRGQQVTLRCSSQSGHNTVSWYQQALGQGPQFIFQYYREEENGRGNFPPRFSGLQFPNYSSELNVNALELDDSALYLCASSRGESLTGYTFGSGTRLTVV.

This clonotype occurred a few times. The rearrangement links TRBV2 to TRBJ1-4, with D hard to call. The CDR3 contains 14 residues. Trimming stripped 6 bases from V and 0 bases from J, with 8 bases between. The germline V gene encodes CDR1 SNHLY and CDR2 FYNNEI. CDR3 in DNA: TGTGCCAGCAGAACTGTGTCAACTAATGAAAAACTGTTTTTT. Protein: CASRTVSTNEKLFF.

This clonotype was observed many times. V and J are TRBV28 and TRBJ2-3, with TRBD2 matching over 7 bases. V lost 4 bases, J lost 0 bases, and 10 bases stayed unmatched. This CDR3 spans 17 amino acids. Germline V gene sequence: CDR1 MDHEN, CDR2 SYDVKM. CDR3 sequence reads: CASSSAGGGLSTDTQYF. CDR3 nucleotide sequence: TGTGCCAGCAGTTCCGCTGGGGGAGGGCTTAGCACAGATACGCAGTATTTT.

A few counts support this clonotype. The chain recombines TRBV20-1 with TRBJ1-6; D remains ambiguous. V lost 7 bases, J lost 2 bases, and 12 bases lay in between. The germline CDR1 and CDR2 sequences are DFQATT and SNEGSKA (reference sequence). This CDR3 has 14 amino acids. CDR3 protein: CSVPGRTYNSPLHF. The CDR3 DNA follows: TGCAGTGTTCCAGGACGGACCTATAATTCACCCCTCCACTTT.

V gene TRBV18 combines with J gene TRBJ1-1; TRBD1 agrees at 11 bases. V was clipped by 6 bases and J by 10 bases; unmatched bases: 13. The CDR3 loop spans 15 amino acids. Germline V gene data show CDR1 as KGHSH and CDR2 as LQKENI. The CDR3 region is CASSPERTGGTVAFF. The CDR3 coding sequence is TGTGCCAGCTCTCCGGAGAGGACAGGGGGCACGGTAGCTTTCTTT. Filled out from reference TRBV18 and TRBJ1-1, the complete variable domain reads NAGVMQNPRHLVRRRGQEARLRCSPMKGHSHVYWYRQLPEEGLKFMVYLQKENIIDESGMPKERFSAEFPKEGPSILRIQQVVRGDSAAYFCASSPERTGGTVAFFGQGTRLTVV.

The V and J genes are TRBV2 and TRBJ2-7, with 12 bases identical to TRBD2. Trimming cost V 4 bases and J 0 bases; bases outside gene matches: 13. Germline V gene sequence: CDR1 SNHLY, CDR2 FYNNEI. The CDR3 has 19 residues. The chain's CDR3 is CASSGTSGTTGRSSYEQYF. CDR3 coding DNA: TGTGCCAGCAGTGGGACTAGCGGGACAACCGGCCGGTCCTCCTACGAGCAGTACTTC. Combining the CDR3 with reference TRBV2 and TRBJ2-7 gives the whole variable domain EPEVTQTPSHQVTQMGQEVILRCVPISNHLYFYWYRQILGQKVEFLVSFYNNEISEKSEIFDDQFSVERPDGSNFTLKIRSTKLEDSAMYFCASSGTSGTTGRSSYEQYFGPGTRLTVT.

This clonotype occurred a few times. The V call is TRBV5-8, the J call TRBJ2-1; unclear D gene. V shed 4 bases and J shed 0 bases, with 11 bases lying between them. The CDR3 consists of 15 residues. CDR1 and CDR2 (germline): SGHTS, YDEGEE. The CDR3 region is CASSPGRFSYNEQFF. In DNA form, the CDR3 reads TGTGCCAGCAGCCCCGGACGGTTCTCCTACAATGAGCAGTTCTTC. Full variable domain (remainder filled in from reference TRBV5-8 and TRBJ2-1): EAGVTQSPTHLIKTRGQQATLRCSPISGHTSVYWYQQALGLGLQFLLWYDEGEERNRGNFPPRFSGRQFPNYSSELNVNALELEDSALYLCASSPGRFSYNEQFFGPGTRLTVL.

This clonotype was recorded a few times. The rearrangement joins TRBV12-5 to TRBJ2-5; D is undetermined. V lost 5 bases and J 7 bases, leaving 11 bases between the germline ends. The germline CDR1 and CDR2 sequences are LGHNT and FRNRAP. The CDR3 runs to 12 residues. CDR3 DNA sequence: TGTGCTAGTGGTCCCCGGCGAGGGACCCAGTACTTC. Translated, it gives CASGPRRGTQYF.

This clonotype was recorded at least ten times. This chain uses TRBV20-1 with TRBJ2-1; D possibly uses TRBD1 or TRBD2 (5 bases each). The ends were cut back, 6 bases at V and 8 bases at J, with 23 bases in the middle. Germline CDR1 reads DFQATT; CDR2 reads SNEGSKA (reference sequence). The CDR3 length is 15 residues. The CDR3 sequence: CSALGTSVVVDEQFF. CDR3 bases: TGCAGTGCCCTTGGGACCAGCGTCGTCGTCGATGAGCAGTTCTTC.

The chain combines TRBV5-1 with TRBJ2-1; TRBD1 agrees at 7 bases. Germline CDR1 and CDR2: SGHRS and YFSETQ. V was clipped by 5 bases and J by 3 bases; unmatched bases: 5. The CDR3 totals 14 residues. The CDR3, as DNA: TGCGCCAGCAGAAGGTCAGGGGGCTACAATGAGCAGTTCTTC. Its protein product is CASRRSGGYNEQFF.

This clonotype has a count of ten or more. This rearrangement joins TRBV2 to TRBJ1-1; weak D call: TRBD1 (5 bases). This CDR3 is built from 14 residues. Germline V gene lookup returns CDR1 SNHLY and CDR2 FYNNEI. V gave up 6 bases and J gave up 0 bases, with 11 bases separating them. CDR3 protein: CASRNRYLNTEAFF. CDR3 in DNA: TGTGCCAGCAGGAACAGGTACCTGAACACTGAAGCTTTCTTT.